This T cell receptor (beta chain) was profiled in a study of cytomegalovirus exposure and HLA in healthy donors. Healthy people donating bone marrow made up the donors. Concerning this clone itself: Its matching antigen is unknown.

V lost 0 bases and J lost 5; bases outside the gene matches: 4. Germline V CDR1 and CDR2: SGHDT, YYEEEE. The CDR3 has 15 amino acids. Broader study findings: A highly shared variant cluster was judged a likely technical artifact. Analysis performed later found more than 15,000 TCR beta sequences associated with HLA alleles at 0.05 false discovery rate.

Primers included in the PCR were 60 Vbeta and 13 Jbeta primers. TCRdb keeps only in-frame clones here, not all; method: immunoSEQ multiplex PCR. Its table records approximately 77,000 clones. Specimen: PBMCs. The receptor was isolated from a young man in good health and CMV-seronegative. This chain links TRBV5-6 with TRBJ2-2, with 7 bases aligning to TRBD2. Here the CDR3 reads CASSLAGGATGELFF. In DNA, the CDR3 is TGTGCCAGCAGCTTGGCGGGAGGAGCAACCGGGGAGCTGTTTTTT.